This TCR beta chain was retrieved from a study of control samples from healthy donors and cancer patients. There are 15 residues in the CDR3. V was clipped by 3 bases and J by 0 bases; unmatched bases: 3. The germline CDR1 and CDR2 sequences are SGDLS and YYNGEE. Produced via immunoSEQ multiplex PCR; TCRdb's table is partial and in-frame only. The repertoire has around 100,000 clones, roughly 89% of them found once; the top ten carry about 3%. The receptor was derived from a human donor in good health. The donor label of this sample is uncertain. Source material: blood. The chain employs TRBV9 and TRBJ1-5; 7 nucleotides line up with TRBD1. In DNA, the CDR3 is TGTGCCAGCAGCGAACAGGGGATTAGCAATCAGCCCCAGCATTTT. Amino acids: CASSEQGISNQPQHF.